A single TCR beta chain is shown here with its context. The sequence runs out 3 residues before the end of the CDR3; the remainder is reconstructed from the germline J gene. Assay used: immunoSEQ multiplex PCR; TCRdb lists only in-frame clones, some missing. The repertoire shows tens of thousands of clones; the top ten hold 11%. CDR3 length: 14 residues. The germline gives CDR1 SGHAT, CDR2 FQNNGV. V trimming: 8 bases; J trimming: 2 bases; junction bases outside the gene matches: 4. This sample is drawn from a study of T cells in women clearing cervical HPV infection. In the study overall: Cases were women with histologically confirmed HPV16-related CIN3 or worse, including a couple of invasive cancers.

The receptor's source is a woman aged 18 to 75 with a cervical HPV16 infection that either progressed to CIN3+ or cleared (not recorded which). The chain is built from TRBV11-2 and TRBJ2-3, with 10 nucleotides matching TRBD2. The sequencing input was blood buffy coat. The covered CDR3 bases are TGTGCCAGCGGACTAGCGGTAATCACAGATACG. Residues: CASGLAVITDT. The whole CDR3 protein is CASGLAVITDTQYF.